Shown below are 17 T cell receptor beta chains from a single sample sequenced in a study of T cell changes during pregnancy in multiple sclerosis. Produced via immunoSEQ multiplex PCR; TCRdb's table is partial and in-frame only. The repertoire holds 65,000 to 85,000 clones, with over 90% as singletons. This sample comprised CD4+ T cells from peripheral blood mononuclear cells, obtained after pregnancy. The receptors derive from a female donor with multiple sclerosis, enrolled in a pregnancy study.

A note on this clone: This CDR3 fails to terminate in the conserved phenylalanine or tryptophan, so it likely reflects a read error. The DNA is omitted, as the CDR3 cannot be located on it reliably, and the CDR3 follows TCRdb's listing. The genes are TRBV20-1 and TRBJ1-2; the table's D call, TRBD1, has no DNA check behind it. Looked up from germline, CDR1 is DFQATT and CDR2 is SNEGSKA (reference sequence). The CDR3 has 10 residues if both end residues are counted. CDR3 region: CSAISRHLIS.

The CDR3 protein is CASSLYRNSYEQYF. Here the CDR3 DNA reads TGTGCCAGCAGTTTATACAGAAACTCCTACGAGCAGTACTTC. The chain couples TRBV28 to TRBJ2-7, with D hard to call. Trimming removed 1 base from V and 0 bases from J, with 7 bases in between. The CDR3 covers 14 residues. Germline loops: CDR1 MDHEN, CDR2 SYDVKM.

The V call is TRBV5-1, the J call TRBJ1-1; no clear D gene. CDR3 length: 15 amino acids. CDR1 is SGHRS and CDR2 is YFSETQ in the germline V gene. Trimming removed 0 bases from V and 4 bases from J, with 13 bases in between. The DNA for the CDR3 is TGCGCCAGCAGCTTGGGACCTGCGACACCCACTGAAGCTTTCTTT. This codes for CASSLGPATPTEAFF.

J is TRBJ1-2 and V is TRBV18, with 10 nucleotides matching TRBD1. The CDR3 is 14 residues long. Germline V lookup: CDR1 KGHSH, CDR2 LQKENI. Trimming cost V 3 bases and J 3 bases; bases outside gene matches: 1. The CDR3 DNA reads as TGTGCCAGCTCACCCGGGACAGGGGACTATGGCTACACCTTC. Protein: CASSPGTGDYGYTF.

The chain couples TRBV27 to TRBJ1-2; 10 bases are a match to TRBD1. J lost 7 bases, V lost 2 bases, and 10 bases had no gene match. The germline gives CDR1 MNHEY, CDR2 SMNVEV (reference sequence). CDR3 length equals 16 residues. The CDR3 here is CASSLHRQGAARGYTF. In DNA form, the CDR3 reads TGTGCCAGCAGTTTACACCGACAGGGGGCCGCGCGTGGCTACACCTTC.

The rearrangement joins TRBV19 to TRBJ1-4; no clear D gene. Germline V lookup: CDR1 LNHDA, CDR2 SQIVND (reference sequence). V gave up 8 bases and J gave up 7 bases, with 8 bases separating them. The CDR3 has 11 amino acids. The CDR3, as DNA: TGTGCCAGTGAGAGGTCTGAAAAACTGTTTTTT. This translates into CASERSEKLFF. The whole variable domain, remainder taken from reference TRBV19 and TRBJ1-4, is DGGITQSPKYLFRKEGQNVTLSCEQNLNHDAMYWYRQDPGQGLRLIYYSQIVNDFQKGDIAEGYSVSREKKESFPLTVTSAQKNPTAFYLCASERSEKLFFGSGTQLSVL.

This chain connects TRBV12-5 to TRBJ2-1, with D unclear. Trimming took off 5 bases at V and 0 bases at J, with 17 bases between the two ends. CDR1 is LGHNT, CDR2 FRNRAP, per germline. CDR3 length: 17 residues. The CDR3 DNA reads as TGTGCTAGTGGTCCTGGTAACGGGTTTAGCTCCTACAATGAGCAGTTCTTC. This sequence encodes CASGPGNGFSSYNEQFF.

This clone was recorded once. CDR3 sequence: CASSPQTGDTQYF. In DNA form, the CDR3 reads TGTGCCAGCTCACCGCAGACTGGGGATACGCAGTATTTT. The chain joins TRBV18 to TRBJ2-3, with D unclear. V was cut by 3 bases and J by 6 bases, with 10 bases left in between. This CDR3 region has 13 residues. Germline CDR1 KGHSH, CDR2 LQKENI.

This clone has just one count. The chain carries TRBV28 and TRBJ1-5; 8 positions match TRBD1. CDR1 is MDHEN and CDR2 is SYDVKM in the germline V gene. V lost 5 bases to trimming and J lost 2 bases; unmatched junction nucleotides: 5. This CDR3 spans 15 amino acids. The CDR3, as DNA: TGTGCCAGCAGTACCGGGACAGGTGGCAATCAGCCCCAGCATTTT. Amino acids: CASSTGTGGNQPQHF.

This clone was seen a few times. The V call is TRBV5-1, the J call TRBJ2-7; TRBD2 aligns across 7 bases. Germline CDR1 is SGHRS and CDR2 is YFSETQ. J was trimmed by 4 bases and V by 5 bases; bases with no gene match: 12. The length of the CDR3 is 15 residues. This CDR3 reads CASSTSGGSQYEQYF. In DNA, the CDR3 is TGCGCCAGCAGTACCTCGGGCGGGAGTCAATACGAGCAGTACTTC.

The chain employs TRBV7-2 and TRBJ2-2, with 7 positions matching TRBD1. V dropped 1 base and J dropped 1; count of bases not matched to a gene: 0. This CDR3 region has 15 residues. The germline CDR1 and CDR2 sequences are SGHTA and FQGNSA. For the CDR3, the DNA is TGTGCCAGCAGCTTAGGACAGGGGAACACCGGGGAGCTGTTTTTT. Translation: CASSLGQGNTGELFF.

The CDR3 DNA is TGTGCCAGCAGCCTCGGGGCTAATGAAAAACTGTTTTTT. It codes for CASSLGANEKLFF. The genes are TRBV9 and TRBJ1-4; no definite D call. The germline V gene encodes CDR1 SGDLS and CDR2 YYNGEE. V was pared by 4 bases and J by 3 bases, with 7 bases between. This CDR3 contains 13 residues.

This sequence joins TRBV5-4 and TRBJ2-7; TRBD1 agrees at 9 bases. This CDR3 is 15 amino acids long. With V trimmed by 1 base and J by 1 base, 3 bases remained unmatched. Germline CDR1 reads SGHNT; CDR2 reads YYREEE (reference sequence). The chain's CDR3 is CASSLSGTGSYEQYF. The CDR3 coding sequence is TGTGCCAGCAGCTTGAGCGGGACAGGGTCCTACGAGCAGTACTTC.

The J gene is TRBJ2-3, the V gene TRBV19, with 11 bases matching TRBD2. The CDR3 length is 17 residues. V lost 4 bases and J lost 5; bases outside the gene matches: 11. Germline V gene lookup returns CDR1 LNHDA and CDR2 SQIVND (reference sequence). Written as DNA, the CDR3 is TGTGCCAGTAGTACGGTAGCGGGGGGGCCTTCGGGAGATACGCAGTATTTT. It yields the protein CASSTVAGGPSGDTQYF.

J is TRBJ1-1 and V is TRBV6-1; D remains unclear. Germline loops: CDR1 MNHNS, CDR2 SASEGT. With 1 base removed from V and 1 base from J, the gap between germline ends came to 4 bases. The CDR3 has 13 amino acids. The CDR3 is CASSEDRNTEAFF. The CDR3 nucleotides read TGTGCCAGCAGTGAAGATCGGAACACTGAAGCTTTCTTT.

Only a few counts were recorded for this clone. The chain uses TRBV6-4 and TRBJ2-1; 8 positions agree with TRBD2. Germline loops: CDR1 MRHNA, CDR2 SNTAGT. The CDR3 spans 16 residues. V trimming: 6 bases; J trimming: 5 bases; junction bases outside the gene matches: 12. This CDR3 is CASRPFASGGNNEQFF. The CDR3 DNA reads as TGTGCCAGCAGACCTTTTGCGAGCGGGGGTAACAATGAGCAGTTCTTC.

The chain employs TRBV6-1 and TRBJ1-1; D gene ambiguous. Germline loops: CDR1 MNHNS, CDR2 SASEGT. The V and J ends lost 6 bases and 1 base respectively, with 9 bases between them. The CDR3 has 13 residues. For the CDR3, the DNA is TGTGCCAGCAGCATTGGGAGGAACACTGAAGCTTTCTTT. Protein product: CASSIGRNTEAFF.